Listed below are T cell receptor beta chains from one sample, sequenced in a study of blood T cell repertoires in COVID-19. Using immunoSEQ multiplex PCR, the repertoire was profiled, and TCRdb retains in-frame clones only, with some absent. There are around 170,000 clones in the sample; around three quarters occur only once, and around 7% lies in the top ten. The sequencing sample was made of peripheral blood. The receptors here all came from a man between 65 and 79 years old with active or convalescent COVID-19. CDR3s include the opening cysteine and the closing phenylalanine or tryptophan. The D gene is left open where the match is weak. Only some rows state a clone size, as once, few, many or a class for expanded clones.

clone size,D gene,J gene,V gene,CDR3 length,CDR3 protein,CDR3 DNA
.,TRBD2,TRBJ2-2,TRBV15,16,CATSYGLAANTGELFF,TGTGCCACCAGCTATGGACTAGCGGCGAACACCGGGGAGCTGTTTTTT
.,.,TRBJ2-2,TRBV3-1/TRBV3-2,13,CASSQAASGELFF,TGTGCCAGCAGCCAGGCGGCCAGCGGGGAGCTGTTTTTT
.,TRBD2,TRBJ2-3,TRBV4-2,16,CASSQVASGRADTQYF,TGTGCCAGCAGCCAAGTTGCTAGCGGGAGGGCAGATACGCAGTATTTT
.,.,TRBJ1-1,TRBV5-5,13,CASILREGTEAFF,TGTGCCAGCATCCTCAGAGAGGGCACTGAAGCTTTCTTT
.,TRBD1,TRBJ1-2,TRBV6-1,16,CASSEEYYRGARGYTF,TGTGCCAGCAGTGAAGAATATTACAGGGGGGCCCGCGGCTACACCTTC
.,.,TRBJ2-3,TRBV19,13,CASSRQLGDTQYF,TGTGCCAGTAGTCGACAGCTTGGGGATACGCAGTATTTT
.,TRBD2,TRBJ2-5,TRBV30,16,CAWSQTSGGSGETQYF,TGTGCCTGGAGTCAAACTAGCGGGGGTTCGGGGGAGACCCAGTACTTC
.,.,TRBJ1-1,TRBV30,13,CAWSRAGALEAFF,TGTGCCTGGTCAAGGGCAGGGGCCCTGGAAGCTTTCTTT
.,TRBD2,TRBJ2-5,TRBV7-9,17,CASSSGLADPAGETQYF,TGTGCCAGCAGCTCCGGACTAGCGGACCCCGCCGGAGAGACCCAGTACTTC
.,TRBD2,TRBJ2-1,TRBV5-1,19,CASRGAGGQGSESYNEQFF,TGCGCCAGCAGGGGAGCGGGAGGGCAAGGTTCCGAGTCCTACAATGAGCAGTTCTTC
.,.,TRBJ1-1,TRBV7-8,17,CASSFPTGGALNTEAFF,TGTGCCAGCAGCTTTCCCACCGGGGGGGCCCTGAACACTGAAGCTTTCTTT
.,TRBD2,TRBJ2-1,TRBV4-2,16,CASSQVAGESYNEQFF,TGTGCCAGCAGCCAAGTAGCGGGGGAGTCCTACAATGAGCAGTTCTTC
.,TRBD2,TRBJ2-1,TRBV30,16,CAWSALAGRDGDEQFF,TGTGCCTGGAGTGCCCTTGCCGGGAGGGATGGAGATGAGCAGTTCTTC
.,TRBD2,TRBJ2-5,TRBV3-1/TRBV3-2,16,CASSRYWTSGGETQYF,TGTGCCAGCAGCCGGTACTGGACTAGCGGGGGAGAGACCCAGTACTTC
.,.,TRBJ1-1,TRBV7-2,14,CASSSPGMNTEAFF,TGTGCCAGCAGCTCTCCGGGGATGAACACTGAAGCTTTCTTT
.,TRBD1,TRBJ1-2,TRBV19,15,CASSTGQGLDYGYTF,TGTGCCAGTAGTACCGGACAGGGGTTGGACTATGGCTACACCTTC
.,.,TRBJ2-7,TRBV5-1,14,CASSSPEGAYEQYF,TGCGCCAGCAGCTCTCCCGAAGGGGCGTACGAGCAGTACTTC
.,.,TRBJ1-1,TRBV9,14,CASSVRRDNTEAFF,TGTGCCAGCAGCGTACGGAGGGATAACACTGAAGCTTTCTTT
once,TRBD1,TRBJ1-4,TRBV7-9,17,CASSLGTGGAMGEKLFF,TGTGCCAGCAGCTTGGGGACAGGGGGCGCGATGGGCGAAAAACTGTTTTTT
.,.,TRBJ1-3,TRBV11-2,14,CASSVTGSGNTIYF,TGTGCCAGCAGCGTCACAGGGTCTGGAAACACCATATATTTT
.,TRBD2,TRBJ2-5,TRBV11-2,14,CASSSGLAEETQYF,TGTGCCAGCAGCTCCGGACTAGCGGAAGAGACCCAGTACTTC
.,TRBD1,TRBJ1-1,TRBV6-5,15,CASDSTGTGGTEAFF,TGTGCCAGCGACTCCACCGGGACAGGGGGCACTGAAGCTTTCTTT
.,TRBD1,TRBJ1-6,TRBV6-4,14,CASSAGQSDSPLHF,TGTGCCAGCAGCGCGGGACAGTCGGATTCACCCCTCCACTTT
.,.,TRBJ2-5,TRBV7-2,13,CASSLGQRETQYF,TGTGCCAGCAGCTTAGGACAGCGAGAGACCCAGTACTTC
.,TRBD1,TRBJ1-2,TRBV2,13,CASRTGTGYDYTF,TGTGCCAGCAGAACCGGGACAGGCTATGACTACACCTTC
.,TRBD1,TRBJ1-4,TRBV6-5,14,CASSPTGGEEKLFF,TGTGCCAGCAGTCCCACAGGGGGCGAGGAAAAACTGTTTTTT
.,.,TRBJ1-1,TRBV6-2/TRBV6-3,12,CASSYVNTEAFF,TGTGCCAGCAGTTACGTAAACACTGAAGCTTTCTTT
.,.,TRBJ1-6,TRBV5-1,16,CASSLEGAHDNSPLHF,TGCGCCAGCAGCTTGGAAGGGGCCCACGATAATTCACCCCTCCACTTT
.,TRBD1,TRBJ2-4,TRBV7-9,16,CASGLDRGQTKNIQYF,TGTGCCAGCGGGCTAGACAGGGGGCAAACCAAAAACATTCAGTACTTC
.,.,TRBJ2-1,TRBV3-1/TRBV3-2,13,CASSHRWYNEQFF,TGTGCCAGCAGCCACAGGTGGTACAATGAGCAGTTCTTC
once,TRBD1,TRBJ2-7,TRBV18,12,CASSRDRAEQYF,TGTGCCAGCTCACGAGACAGGGCCGAGCAGTACTTC
once,TRBD1,TRBJ2-7,TRBV27,19,CASSLRQGAHLGASYEQYF,TGTGCCAGCAGTTTAAGACAGGGGGCTCACCTAGGGGCCTCCTACGAGCAGTACTTC
.,TRBD1,TRBJ1-6,TRBV27,15,CASSFRGGDNSPLHF,TGTGCCAGCAGTTTTAGAGGGGGCGATAATTCACCCCTCCACTTT
.,.,TRBJ2-1,TRBV12-5,14,CASGLLQVANEQFF,TGTGCTAGTGGTTTGCTTCAAGTAGCAAATGAGCAGTTCTTC
.,TRBD2,TRBJ2-3,TRBV30,15,CAWSLGLAGADTQYF,TGTGCCTGGAGTCTTGGGCTAGCGGGAGCAGATACGCAGTATTTT
.,TRBD1,TRBJ1-4,TRBV5-8,15,CASSPGTGEGEKLFF,TGTGCCAGCAGCCCCGGGACAGGGGAAGGTGAAAAACTGTTTTTT
few,.,TRBJ1-1,TRBV5-8,14,CASSPRLGGTEAFF,TGTGCCAGCAGTCCTAGGCTCGGAGGGACTGAAGCTTTCTTT
few,TRBD1,TRBJ2-4,TRBV5-1,15,CASSLSGQGGSIQYF,TGCGCCAGCAGCTTGAGTGGACAGGGAGGTTCCATTCAGTACTTC
.,.,TRBJ2-1,TRBV4-2,11,CASSRGNEQFF,TGTGCCAGCAGCCGAGGGAATGAGCAGTTCTTC
.,.,TRBJ2-5,TRBV3-1/TRBV3-2,15,CASSPAGSESETQYF,TGTGCCAGCAGCCCCGCGGGCAGCGAATCAGAGACCCAGTACTTC
.,TRBD2,TRBJ2-5,TRBV7-7,17,CASSPGASGGQVETQYF,TGTGCCAGCAGCCCCGGAGCTAGCGGGGGTCAGGTAGAGACCCAGTACTTC
.,TRBD2,TRBJ2-1,TRBV24-1,19,CATSDSAVSVAGTYNEQFF,TGTGCCACCAGTGATTCCGCAGTATCGGTAGCGGGAACCTACAATGAGCAGTTCTTC
.,TRBD2,TRBJ2-3,TRBV9,16,CASSARVGAGGDTQYF,TGTGCCAGCAGCGCCCGAGTGGGAGCGGGGGGGGATACGCAGTATTTT
.,.,TRBJ1-1,TRBV7-2,13,CASSYDMNTEAFF,TGTGCCAGCAGCTACGACATGAACACTGAAGCTTTCTTT
.,.,TRBJ2-5,TRBV27,11,CASRTRETQYF,TGTGCCAGCAGGACCAGGGAGACCCAGTACTTC
.,.,TRBJ1-2,TRBV10-3,17,CAISPDGSYLANYGYTF,TGTGCCATCAGTCCAGACGGATCATACCTAGCTAACTATGGCTACACCTTC
.,TRBD2,TRBJ2-5,TRBV4-1,15,CASSLAGGHQETQYF,TGCGCCAGCAGTTTGGCGGGAGGCCACCAAGAGACCCAGTACTTC
.,.,TRBJ1-4,TRBV7-9,14,CASSLGLLNEKLFF,TGTGCCAGCAGCTTGGGACTGCTGAATGAAAAACTGTTTTTT
.,TRBD1,TRBJ2-1,TRBV28,14,CASIRQGVYNEQFF,TGTGCCAGCATAAGACAGGGAGTCTACAATGAGCAGTTCTTC
.,TRBD1,TRBJ1-5,TRBV28,15,CASTPGQGSNQPQHF,TGTGCCAGTACCCCGGGACAGGGCAGCAATCAGCCCCAGCATTTT
.,.,TRBJ1-1,TRBV5-1,15,CASSLAPGGEHIAFF,TGCGCCAGCAGCTTGGCCCCGGGGGGGGAACATATAGCTTTCTTT
.,TRBD2,TRBJ2-1,TRBV6-5,14,CASSRDYSYNEQFF,TGTGCCAGCAGTCGGGACTACTCCTACAATGAGCAGTTCTTC